In this sample, the clone carrying this T cell receptor (beta chain) turned up once. Its antigen remains unknown. Distinct nucleotide sequences in the sample also encode this CDR3. The data originate from a study of shared clonotypes between healthy human individuals. Study context: For every donor, three CD4 naive, three CD4 memory, two CD8 naive and one CD8 memory plates were used. General study findings and limits: Non-shared clonotypes showed lower generation probabilities than clonotypes common to all four donors.

Genomic DNA belonging to each subset was distributed in equal measure over several immunoSEQ plates. TCRdb's copy holds only in-frame clones and misses some; the assay was immunoSEQ multiplex PCR. This sample has just over 2,000,000 clones, with just under 95% found just once. Naive CD8 cells comprised CD45RO-negative, CCR7-positively selected cells, excluding terminally differentiated effector memory CD45RA+ cells. CDR1 and CDR2 (germline): MNHEY, SMNVEV (reference sequence). The CDR3 runs 12 residues. V lost 3 bases to trimming and J lost 5 bases, with 8 bases between them. The chain recombines TRBV27 with TRBJ2-7; D is perhaps TRBD2 (6 bases). This clonotype originated in a man younger than 35 in good health. The sample taken for sequencing was naive CD8+ T cells sorted from blood. For the CDR3, the DNA is TGTGCCAGCAGTTTCGGCGGGGACGAGCAGTACTTC. As protein: CASSFGGDEQYF.